What follows describes a single T cell receptor (beta chain). The clone's antigen remains unknown. Per-base qualities were not stored, and no clone one base away is much larger. Genomic DNA was extracted from sorted cells for sequencing of the TCRbeta CDR3 region. TCRbeta CDR3 regions were sequenced using the immunoSEQ Assay. This immuneACCESS table, as held by TCRdb, lists in-frame sequences with V and J called but not all clones. Of the missing ones, under half trace to an unresolved V gene in checked studies; the others have no known cause. Counted in this sample were some 41,000 clones; approximately 91% of them appeared once. The ten largest clonotypes hold around 19% of the sample. The sample originates from a study of OX40 agonist ivuxolimab in advanced cancers. In the study overall: The costimulatory receptor OX40 (CD134) was targeted by ivuxolimab, a fully human IgG2 agonistic monoclonal antibody. Prior anti-PD-1, anti-PD-L1 or anti-CTLA-4 therapy was permitted, and checkpoint inhibitors had been received by around 39% of dose-escalation patients. In the dose-escalation cohort, approximately 82% of patients were male, and the mean age was approximately 64 years, with a range of roughly 20 to 80. The purpose of peripheral TCRbeta sequencing was to test whether ivuxolimab changed TCR sequence diversity and led to clonal T-cell expansion. Intravenous ivuxolimab was administered to patients every 2 weeks at six dose levels: 0.01, 0.1, 0.3, 1.5, 3 and 10 mg/kg. The paper describes the monotherapy dose-escalation part (N of about 47 patients) of the phase I trial of ivuxolimab. Among the roughly 50 dose-escalation patients, around 19 had hepatocellular carcinoma, 15 or so melanoma, 9 renal cell carcinoma and 9 head and neck cancer. Partial responses occurred in three dose-escalation patients, of whom one had hepatocellular carcinoma and two had cutaneous melanoma.

Broader findings and caveats from the paper: In partial responders in the 0.1-3.0 mg/kg groups, normalized peripheral clonal expansion was found to be among the lowest, especially among CD8+ T cells. After ivuxolimab, expanded clones were on average more numerous among CD8+ T cells than among CD4+ T cells. The antigen specificity of the peripheral T cells that underwent clonal expansion was not determined. At doses from 0.1 to 3.0 mg/kg, clonal expansion was seen in both CD4+ and CD8+ blood T cells between baseline and week 6. Low levels of normalized T-cell clonal expansion were also seen in some patients who did not respond.

The trial excluded patients who had a history of autoimmune disease or were on systemic immunosuppression. Peripheral blood for TCR sequencing was collected from all dose cohorts at baseline, on cycle 4 day 1, and on cycle 7 day 1. Samples were obtained from an open-label, multicenter, first-in-human phase I dose-escalation trial of ivuxolimab. Adults with locally advanced or metastatic melanoma, renal cell carcinoma, hepatocellular carcinoma or head and neck squamous cell carcinoma were enrolled in the trial. CD4+ and CD8+ T cells were sorted separately from peripheral blood before TCR sequencing. Via the germline V gene (reference sequence), CDR1 is SGHNT and CDR2 YYREEE. V loses 5 bases, J loses 0 bases, and the germline ends lie 14 bases apart. Taken from cysteine to phenylalanine, the CDR3 has 15 residues. Solely the CDR3 DNA is kept, with 45 bases framed from the first base.

The receptor comes from an adult with an advanced solid tumor such as melanoma, head and neck, liver or kidney cancer. The sequence joins TRBV5-4 to TRBJ1-2, and TRBD1 may be the D gene, going by 6 matching bases. The source was CD4+ or CD8+ T cells sorted from blood, collected in a trial of the OX40 agonist ivuxolimab. The CDR3 in this case is CASSFGQSANYGYTF. The nucleotide sequence is given as TGTGCCAGCAGTTTTGGACAGTCAGCTAACTATGGCTACACCTTC.